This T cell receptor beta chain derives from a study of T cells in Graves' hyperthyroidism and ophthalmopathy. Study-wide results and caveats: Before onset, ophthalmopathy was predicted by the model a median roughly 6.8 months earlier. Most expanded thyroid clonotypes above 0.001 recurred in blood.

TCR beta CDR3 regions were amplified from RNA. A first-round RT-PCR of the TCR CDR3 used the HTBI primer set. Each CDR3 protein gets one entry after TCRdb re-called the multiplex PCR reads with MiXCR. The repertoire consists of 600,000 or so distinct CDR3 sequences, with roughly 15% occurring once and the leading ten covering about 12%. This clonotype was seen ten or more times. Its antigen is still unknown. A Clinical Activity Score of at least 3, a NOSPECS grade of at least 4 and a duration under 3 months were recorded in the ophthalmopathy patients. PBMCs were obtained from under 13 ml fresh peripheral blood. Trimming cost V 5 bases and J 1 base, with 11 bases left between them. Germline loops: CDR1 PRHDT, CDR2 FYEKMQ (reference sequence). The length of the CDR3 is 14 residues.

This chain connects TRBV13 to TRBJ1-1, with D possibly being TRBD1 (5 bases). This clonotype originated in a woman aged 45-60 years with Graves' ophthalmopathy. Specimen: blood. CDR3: CASSLTDTNTEAFF. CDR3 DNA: TGTGCCAGCAGCCTGACAGACACGAACACTGAAGCTTTCTTT.